The 24 T cell receptor beta chains presented below share a single source sample, sequenced in a study of cytomegalovirus exposure and HLA in healthy donors. Researchers ran the PCR with 60 Vbeta and 13 Jbeta primers. Assay used: immunoSEQ multiplex PCR; TCRdb lists only in-frame clones, some missing. The sample shows 200,000 or so clones, about 83% of them seen only once. The sequenced sample was PBMCs. The origin of the receptors is a man aged 35 to 55 in good health and CMV-seronegative.

The chain carries TRBV7-3 and TRBJ2-3; 8 bases agree with TRBD2. The germline CDR1 and CDR2 sequences are SGHTA and FQGTGA. This CDR3 is 15 amino acids long. V gave up 5 bases and J gave up 1 base; unmatched junction bases: 5. This CDR3 is CASSREGGGTDTQYF. CDR3 sequence (DNA): TGTGCCAGCAGCCGGGAGGGTGGGGGCACAGATACGCAGTATTTT.

J is TRBJ2-7 and V is TRBV7-9, with no clear D. The V and J ends lost 4 bases and 0 bases respectively, with 7 bases between them. Germline V lookup: CDR1 SEHNR, CDR2 FQNEAQ (reference sequence). The CDR3 is 13 amino acids. The CDR3 spells CASSSGNSYEQYF. CDR3 nucleotides: TGTGCCAGCAGCTCTGGCAACTCCTACGAGCAGTACTTC.

This clone occurred once. This chain joins TRBV10-3 and TRBJ2-5; the D gene is possibly TRBD2 (6 bases). The CDR3 consists of 14 residues. Deletions cut 4 bases from V and 3 bases from J, with 12 bases between. Germline V gene lookup returns CDR1 ENHRY and CDR2 SYGVKD. CDR3 DNA: TGTGCCATCAGTGGGGGACTCTACAAAGAGACCCAGTACTTC. As protein: CAISGGLYKETQYF.

V is TRBV6-6 and J is TRBJ2-1, with a weak D call TRBD1 (6 bases). Germline V gene data show CDR1 as MNHNY and CDR2 as SVGAGI (reference sequence). V lost 5 bases and J lost 10, with 12 bases in between. This CDR3 is built from 12 residues. The CDR3 nucleotides read TGTGCCAGCAGTCAAAGTGGGACAGAGCAGTTCTTC. Translating gives CASSQSGTEQFF.

This clone was picked up a small number of times. The J gene is TRBJ1-1, the V gene TRBV5-4; 10 bases match TRBD1. The CDR3 loop spans 15 amino acids. The V segment lost 2 bases and the J segment 0 bases; nucleotides outside the gene matches: 1. Germline V CDR1 and CDR2: SGHNT, YYREEE (reference sequence). The CDR3 loop reads CASSFGTGVNTEAFF. Here the CDR3 DNA reads TGTGCCAGCAGCTTCGGGACAGGGGTGAACACTGAAGCTTTCTTT.

The V call is TRBV18, the J call TRBJ2-1, with D possibly being TRBD2 (6 bases). Trimming pared 0 bases from V and 13 bases from J, leaving 19 bases between. CDR3 size: 15 residues. CDR1 and CDR2 (germline): KGHSH, LQKENI. CDR3 DNA: TGTGCCAGCTCACCACCGGGACTCGAGGGAAGGGATCAGTTCTTC. Translating it yields CASSPPGLEGRDQFF.

The genes are TRBV19 and TRBJ2-1; TRBD1 matches at 8 bases. The CDR3 runs 16 residues. V trimming: 6 bases; J trimming: 0 bases; junction bases outside the gene matches: 7. The V gene's germline CDR1 is LNHDA and CDR2 SQIVND (reference sequence). The chain's CDR3 is CASRGQDVSSYNEQFF. DNA of the CDR3: TGTGCCAGTAGGGGACAGGACGTTAGCTCCTACAATGAGCAGTTCTTC.

This clone has only one observation. This chain uses TRBV6-5 with TRBJ2-7, with D tentatively TRBD1 (6 bases). Germline CDR1 is MNHEY and CDR2 is SVGAGI. The length of the CDR3 is 15 residues. Trimming removed 6 bases at V and 1 base at J, with 16 bases between. CDR3 region: CASSPKQGWSYEQYF. The CDR3 bases are TGTGCCAGCAGCCCAAAACAGGGCTGGTCCTACGAGCAGTACTTC.

The chain carries TRBV7-9 and TRBJ2-7; perhaps TRBD2 as D (6 bases). The germline CDR1 and CDR2 sequences are SEHNR and FQNEAQ (reference sequence). V lost 5 bases, J lost 0 bases, and 14 bases lay in between. This CDR3 contains 15 residues. CDR3 nucleotides: TGTGCCAGCAGCGACCCGGGACTGAGCTCCTACGAGCAGTACTTC. Translating it yields CASSDPGLSSYEQYF.

V and J are TRBV7-2 and TRBJ1-2; 7 bases align to TRBD1. This CDR3 comprises 13 residues. Per germline, CDR1 SGHTA and CDR2 FQGNSA. The ends lost 1 base at V and 8 bases at J; junction bases unmatched: 4. The CDR3 nucleotides read TGTGCCAGCAGCTTAGTGACAGGGAGGGGCTACACCTTC. Protein product: CASSLVTGRGYTF.

V is TRBV7-6 and J is TRBJ2-1, with D maybe TRBD2 (7 bases). CDR1 is SGHVS and CDR2 is FNYEAQ in the germline V gene. The CDR3 runs 14 residues. Trimming removed 6 bases from V and 8 bases from J, with 17 bases in between. For the CDR3, the DNA is TGTGCCAGCAGTCTTTCGGGGGGCCGGGATGAGCAGTTCTTC. Amino acid sequence: CASSLSGGRDEQFF.

The chain links TRBV7-3 to TRBJ1-1; maybe TRBD1 (6 bases). Trimming left V 5 bases short and J 1 base short, with 8 bases between. CDR1 is SGHTA, CDR2 FQGTGA, per germline. The CDR3 spans 13 residues. The CDR3 DNA follows: TGTGCCAGCAGCCAACAGGGGAACACTGAAGCTTTCTTT. Its protein product is CASSQQGNTEAFF.

The chain is built from TRBV7-9 and TRBJ2-3, with a tentative D call TRBD1 (6 bases). Germline V CDR1 and CDR2: SEHNR, FQNEAQ (reference sequence). The CDR3 loop spans 15 amino acids. Trimming shortened V by 1 base and J by 2 bases, and 10 bases separated the two germline ends. CDR3 bases: TGTGCCAGCAGCTTAGAGGGGGTAATCACAGATACGCAGTATTTT. This gives the protein CASSLEGVITDTQYF.

CDR3 loop: CASSQDRGDSYEQYF. CDR3 coding DNA: TGCGCCAGCAGCCAAGATCGGGGAGATTCCTACGAGCAGTACTTC. The gene calls are TRBV4-3 and TRBJ2-7; TRBD2 might be the D (5 bases). V dropped 0 bases and J dropped 1 base, with 10 bases sitting between them. CDR3 size: 15 residues. Germline values: CDR1 LGHNA, CDR2 YSLEER.

In DNA, the CDR3 is TGTGCCAGCAGCCCCGGGACAGGGGAATTTCAGCCCCAGCATTTT. Amino acid sequence: CASSPGTGEFQPQHF. The chain couples TRBV7-2 to TRBJ1-5; 10 nucleotides align to TRBD1. Germline loops: CDR1 SGHTA, CDR2 FQGNSA. This CDR3 has 15 residues. V was pared by 5 bases and J by 6 bases, with 7 bases of the junction left unmatched.

The CDR3 region is CASSQADRGQSNEQFF. For the CDR3, the DNA is TGCGCCAGCAGCCAGGCAGACAGGGGGCAGAGTAATGAGCAGTTCTTC. The rearrangement links TRBV4-1 to TRBJ2-1; 10 nucleotides align to TRBD1. Germline V gene data show CDR1 as MGHRA and CDR2 as YSYEKL. V gave up 3 bases and J gave up 7 bases; unmatched junction bases: 9. The CDR3 runs to 16 residues.

V gene TRBV6-5 combines with J gene TRBJ2-5; no firm D call. This CDR3 spans 15 amino acids. CDR1 and CDR2 (germline): MNHEY, SVGAGI. V was cut by 5 bases and J by 2 bases, with 15 bases left in between. The CDR3 bases are TGTGCCAGCAGTCCAGACGGCGGATCTCAAGAGACCCAGTACTTC. Protein sequence: CASSPDGGSQETQYF.

The J gene is TRBJ1-3, the V gene TRBV5-1, with a possible D match to TRBD1 (6 bases). V was shortened by 1 base and J by 4 bases, with 9 bases between the two germline ends. The CDR3 has 14 amino acids. Germline loops: CDR1 SGHRS, CDR2 YFSETQ. The DNA for the CDR3 is TGCGCCAGCAGCTTGACAGGGTACGGAAACACCATATATTTT. Amino acids: CASSLTGYGNTIYF.

The genes are TRBV27 and TRBJ1-2, with D maybe TRBD1 (5 bases). The V end lost 10 bases, the J end lost 4 bases, and 16 bases lay between the germline ends. The CDR3 is made up of 13 amino acids. The germline CDR1 and CDR2 sequences are MNHEY and SMNVEV (reference sequence). The CDR3 region has the DNA TGTGCCACCACCCAAGGGGTCGGCTATGGCTACACCTTC. This codes for CATTQGVGYGYTF.

The genes are TRBV12-5 and TRBJ2-5; D possibly corresponds to TRBD2 (5 bases). The assigned J gene may be wrong: the sequence end matches TRBJ2-7 better. The CDR3 totals 13 residues. Germline values: CDR1 LGHNT, CDR2 FRNRAP. The CDR3, as DNA: TGTGCTAGTGGCCTGGACTCCTCCTACGAGCAGTACTTC. As protein: CASGLDSSYEQYF.

The CDR3 is CASSLMADQYF. The CDR3 bases are TGTGCCAGCAGCTTGATGGCGGACCAGTACTTC. The gene calls are TRBV5-5 and TRBJ2-5; D gene ambiguous. Trimming shortened V by 1 base and J by 10 bases, and 8 bases separated the two germline ends. The CDR3 totals 11 residues. The germline V gene encodes CDR1 SGHKS and CDR2 YYEKEE (reference sequence).

The V call is TRBV2, the J call TRBJ2-1, with 11 positions matching TRBD2. With V trimmed by 5 bases and J by 10 bases, 7 bases remained unmatched. The CDR3 sequence is 14 residues long. Germline lookup yields CDR1 SNHLY and CDR2 FYNNEI. The chain's CDR3 is CASSLAGGPGEQFF. CDR3 DNA: TGTGCCAGCAGTTTAGCGGGAGGGCCGGGGGAGCAGTTCTTC.

V gene TRBV19 combines with J gene TRBJ2-1, with a tentative D call TRBD1 (5 bases). The CDR3 is 15 residues long. Germline-derived CDR1 and CDR2 are LNHDA and SQIVND (reference sequence). V lost 5 bases, J lost 9 bases, and 20 bases lay in between. CDR3 region: CASSLTGRSLGEQFF. In DNA, the CDR3 is TGTGCCAGTAGTTTAACAGGTCGCTCGTTAGGTGAGCAGTTCTTC.

The gene calls are TRBV9 and TRBJ2-5; possible D gene TRBD2, 6 bases. CDR3 length equals 15 residues. Trimming took 3 bases from V and 6 from J, leaving 18 bases between them. The germline gives CDR1 SGDLS, CDR2 YYNGEE. DNA of the CDR3: TGTGCCAGCAGCGGACGGGGGACCTTAGGCCAGACCCAGTACTTC. This encodes CASSGRGTLGQTQYF.